A selection of T cell receptor beta chains follows, all from one sample in a study of OX40 agonist ivuxolimab in advanced cancers. Assay used: immunoSEQ multiplex PCR; TCRdb lists only in-frame clones, some missing. This sample has 30,000 or so clones, with about 86% found just once. The sequenced sample was CD4+ or CD8+ T cells sorted from blood, obtained in a trial of the OX40 agonist ivuxolimab. Source of these receptors: an adult with an advanced solid tumor such as melanoma, head and neck, liver or kidney cancer. CDR3s include the opening cysteine and the closing phenylalanine or tryptophan. A D gene is named only where the DNA matches it firmly. Size is stated for part of the rows, as once, few or many counts, or as a class when the clone is expanded.

J gene: TRBJ2-3; clone size: .; V gene: TRBV9; D gene: TRBD2; CDR3 protein: CASSVGRLAGYTDTQYF; CDR3 DNA: TGTGCCAGCAGCGTAGGTCGGCTAGCGGGGTACACAGATACGCAGTATTTT
J gene: TRBJ2-2; clone size: .; V gene: TRBV11-2; D gene: .; CDR3 protein: CASSSDTGELFF; CDR3 DNA: TGTGCCAGCAGCTCAGACACCGGGGAGCTGTTTTTT
J gene: TRBJ2-7; clone size: few; V gene: TRBV7-9; D gene: .; CDR3 protein: CASSLGTGYEQYF; CDR3 DNA: TGTGCCAGCAGCTTAGGCACAGGGTACGAGCAGTACTTC
J gene: TRBJ2-5; clone size: .; V gene: TRBV9; D gene: .; CDR3 protein: CASSVAGGSEETQYF; CDR3 DNA: TGTGCCAGCAGCGTAGCCGGGGGTAGCGAAGAGACCCAGTACTTC
J gene: TRBJ1-1; clone size: once; V gene: TRBV2; D gene: .; CDR3 protein: CASSKDRRGRDTEAFF; CDR3 DNA: TGTGCCAGCAGCAAAGACCGTAGGGGTAGAGACACTGAAGCTTTCTTT
J gene: TRBJ2-1; clone size: .; V gene: TRBV7-9; D gene: .; CDR3 protein: CASSRMGSGLSYNEQFF; CDR3 DNA: TGTGCCAGCAGCCGAATGGGGTCGGGCCTCTCCTACAATGAGCAGTTCTTC
J gene: TRBJ2-7; clone size: .; V gene: TRBV9; D gene: TRBD2; CDR3 protein: CASSPPPSGRSPEQYF; CDR3 DNA: TGTGCCAGCAGCCCACCCCCTAGCGGGAGGTCCCCCGAGCAGTACTTC
J gene: TRBJ1-2; clone size: .; V gene: TRBV6-4; D gene: .; CDR3 protein: CASSDSRDRAGRYGYTF; CDR3 DNA: TGTGCCAGCAGTGACTCGAGAGATCGAGCCGGCCGCTATGGCTACACCTTC
J gene: TRBJ1-2; clone size: .; V gene: TRBV6-6; D gene: .; CDR3 protein: CASSYEAGASYGYTF; CDR3 DNA: TGTGCCAGCAGTTATGAGGCAGGGGCGAGCTATGGCTACACCTTC
J gene: TRBJ2-7; clone size: .; V gene: TRBV9; D gene: .; CDR3 protein: CASSVAPPYEQYF; CDR3 DNA: TGTGCCAGCAGCGTAGCCCCGCCCTACGAGCAGTACTTC
J gene: TRBJ2-1; clone size: .; V gene: TRBV5-6; D gene: TRBD2; CDR3 protein: CASSWGLAGGPEYNEQFF; CDR3 DNA: TGTGCCAGCAGCTGGGGGCTAGCGGGAGGGCCTGAGTACAATGAGCAGTTCTTC
J gene: TRBJ2-7; clone size: .; V gene: TRBV11-3; D gene: .; CDR3 protein: CASSPEDSYEQYF; CDR3 DNA: TGTGCCAGCAGCCCCGAGGACTCTTACGAGCAGTACTTC
J gene: TRBJ1-5; clone size: .; V gene: TRBV6-5; D gene: .; CDR3 protein: CASSPRQYNQPQHF; CDR3 DNA: TGTGCCAGCAGTCCGAGACAGTATAATCAGCCCCAGCATTTT
J gene: TRBJ1-3; clone size: .; V gene: TRBV9; D gene: .; CDR3 protein: CASSASRTDFSGNTIYF; CDR3 DNA: TGTGCCAGCAGCGCCTCTAGGACAGACTTCTCTGGAAACACCATATATTTT
J gene: TRBJ2-7; clone size: many; V gene: TRBV5-6; D gene: TRBD2; CDR3 protein: CASSSPSSGTSYEQYF; CDR3 DNA: TGTGCCAGCAGCTCCCCCTCTAGCGGGACCTCCTACGAGCAGTACTTC
J gene: TRBJ1-5; clone size: .; V gene: TRBV5-6; D gene: .; CDR3 protein: CASSLDPRDGDNQPQHF; CDR3 DNA: TGTGCCAGCAGCTTGGATCCTCGGGACGGTGACAATCAGCCCCAGCATTTT
J gene: TRBJ2-7; clone size: once; V gene: TRBV10-3; D gene: TRBD1; CDR3 protein: CAILDPTPSDRVYYEQYF; CDR3 DNA: TGTGCCATCTTAGACCCTACCCCCTCGGACAGGGTATACTACGAGCAGTACTTC
J gene: TRBJ2-1; clone size: .; V gene: TRBV4-1; D gene: TRBD1; CDR3 protein: CASSRGQGGNDEQFF; CDR3 DNA: TGCGCCAGCAGCCGAGGACAGGGGGGAAACGATGAGCAGTTCTTC
J gene: TRBJ2-7; clone size: .; V gene: TRBV2; D gene: TRBD2; CDR3 protein: CASRGGVYEQYF; CDR3 DNA: TGTGCCAGCAGGGGAGGGGTATACGAGCAGTACTTC
J gene: TRBJ2-6; clone size: .; V gene: TRBV4-3; D gene: .; CDR3 protein: CASSHRPSSGANVLTF; CDR3 DNA: TGCGCCAGCAGCCATCGACCGAGCTCTGGGGCCAACGTCCTGACTTTC
J gene: TRBJ2-7; clone size: .; V gene: TRBV29-1; D gene: .; CDR3 protein: CSVEDLLGVYEQYF; CDR3 DNA: TGCAGCGTGGAGGACCTGCTGGGGGTCTACGAGCAGTACTTC
J gene: TRBJ2-1; clone size: .; V gene: TRBV7-9; D gene: .; CDR3 protein: CASSSSYDERPGNEQFF; CDR3 DNA: TGTGCCAGCAGCTCTAGCTATGATGAACGGCCAGGGAATGAGCAGTTCTTC
J gene: TRBJ1-1; clone size: .; V gene: TRBV30; D gene: TRBD1; CDR3 protein: CAWSSGTGAEAFF; CDR3 DNA: TGTGCCTGGAGTTCCGGGACAGGGGCTGAAGCTTTCTTT
J gene: TRBJ2-3; clone size: few; V gene: TRBV11-3; D gene: .; CDR3 protein: CATSFAQGERHTQSF; CDR3 DNA: TGTGCCACCAGCTTTGCGCAGGGCGAGAGACATACGCAGTCTTTT
J gene: TRBJ2-1; clone size: few; V gene: TRBV14; D gene: .; CDR3 protein: CASSQDHLVYNEQFF; CDR3 DNA: TGTGCCAGCAGCCAAGATCATCTAGTTTACAATGAGCAGTTCTTC
J gene: TRBJ2-5; clone size: once; V gene: TRBV2; D gene: TRBD2; CDR3 protein: CASSDDPGLAGVETQYF; CDR3 DNA: TGTGCCAGCAGTGATGATCCGGGACTAGCGGGAGTGGAGACCCAGTACTTC
J gene: TRBJ1-4; clone size: .; V gene: TRBV5-8; D gene: .; CDR3 protein: CASSLEGGTNEKLFF; CDR3 DNA: TGTGCCAGCAGCTTGGAGGGGGGAACTAATGAAAAACTGTTTTTT
J gene: TRBJ1-2; clone size: .; V gene: TRBV15; D gene: TRBD1; CDR3 protein: CATSRREGAQGYTF; CDR3 DNA: TGTGCCACCAGCAGGAGAGAGGGGGCGCAGGGCTACACCTTC
J gene: TRBJ2-7; clone size: .; V gene: TRBV4-1; D gene: .; CDR3 protein: CASSHGFAPSYEQYF; CDR3 DNA: TGCGCCAGCAGCCACGGGTTCGCCCCCTCCTACGAGCAGTACTTC
J gene: TRBJ2-5; clone size: .; V gene: TRBV6-4; D gene: .; CDR3 protein: CASKRQDRETQYF; CDR3 DNA: TGTGCCAGCAAGCGACAGGACCGAGAGACCCAGTACTTC
J gene: TRBJ1-1; clone size: .; V gene: TRBV6-1; D gene: .; CDR3 protein: CASSARRGGANTEAFF; CDR3 DNA: TGTGCCAGCAGTGCTCGTCGCGGGGGAGCGAACACTGAAGCTTTCTTT
J gene: TRBJ1-5; clone size: .; V gene: TRBV19; D gene: TRBD1; CDR3 protein: CASIPGPDPDRGRNQPQHF; CDR3 DNA: TGTGCCAGTATCCCGGGTCCTGACCCGGACAGGGGAAGGAATCAGCCCCAGCATTTT
J gene: TRBJ2-7; clone size: .; V gene: TRBV27; D gene: TRBD2; CDR3 protein: CASSSSGSPYEQYF; CDR3 DNA: TGTGCCAGCAGTTCTAGCGGTTCCCCCTACGAGCAGTACTTC
J gene: TRBJ2-2; clone size: .; V gene: TRBV28; D gene: TRBD1; CDR3 protein: CASTPTGDGTGELFF; CDR3 DNA: TGTGCCAGTACCCCAACAGGGGATGGCACCGGGGAGCTGTTTTTT
J gene: TRBJ1-1; clone size: .; V gene: TRBV11-2; D gene: .; CDR3 protein: CASSSIKAFF; CDR3 DNA: TGTGCCAGCAGCTCCATCAAAGCTTTCTTT
J gene: TRBJ2-6; clone size: .; V gene: TRBV10-1; D gene: .; CDR3 protein: CAIAQSRANVLTF; CDR3 DNA: TGCGCCATCGCACAAAGTCGGGCCAACGTCCTGACTTTC
J gene: TRBJ2-7; clone size: .; V gene: TRBV9; D gene: .; CDR3 protein: CASSYAGEQYF; CDR3 DNA: TGTGCCAGCAGCTACGCGGGGGAGCAGTACTTC
J gene: TRBJ2-7; clone size: .; V gene: TRBV19; D gene: TRBD1; CDR3 protein: CASSIGQGPSYEQYF; CDR3 DNA: TGTGCCAGTAGTATCGGACAGGGGCCATCCTACGAGCAGTACTTC
J gene: TRBJ1-2; clone size: .; V gene: TRBV9; D gene: TRBD1; CDR3 protein: CASSDRDRGQSNYGYTF; CDR3 DNA: TGTGCCAGCAGCGACCGGGACAGGGGCCAGTCTAACTATGGCTACACCTTC
J gene: TRBJ2-1; clone size: .; V gene: TRBV7-9; D gene: TRBD2; CDR3 protein: CASSSLAGLNNEQFF; CDR3 DNA: TGTGCCAGCAGCTCACTAGCGGGACTGAACAATGAGCAGTTCTTC
J gene: TRBJ1-5; clone size: .; V gene: TRBV13; D gene: .; CDR3 protein: CASSFRGDSNQPQHF; CDR3 DNA: TGTGCCAGCAGCTTTAGGGGGGACAGCAATCAGCCCCAGCATTTT
J gene: TRBJ1-2; clone size: .; V gene: TRBV6-1; D gene: .; CDR3 protein: CASSEFMANYGYTF; CDR3 DNA: TGTGCCAGCAGCGAATTCATGGCCAACTATGGCTACACCTTC
J gene: TRBJ2-3; clone size: .; V gene: TRBV11-2; D gene: .; CDR3 protein: CASSPGLMGDTQYF; CDR3 DNA: TGTGCCAGCAGCCCAGGACTCATGGGGGATACGCAGTATTTT
J gene: TRBJ2-1; clone size: .; V gene: TRBV4-1; D gene: .; CDR3 protein: CASSQTDLEQFF; CDR3 DNA: TGCGCCAGCAGTCAGACGGATCTTGAGCAGTTCTTC
J gene: TRBJ2-5; clone size: .; V gene: TRBV6-5; D gene: TRBD1; CDR3 protein: CASSYGTGDQETQYF; CDR3 DNA: TGTGCCAGCAGTTACGGGACAGGCGATCAAGAGACCCAGTACTTC
J gene: TRBJ2-5; clone size: .; V gene: TRBV10-3; D gene: TRBD2; CDR3 protein: CAISVTSSGSLQETQYF; CDR3 DNA: TGTGCCATCAGTGTTACATCAAGCGGGAGTTTACAAGAGACCCAGTACTTC
J gene: TRBJ1-5; clone size: .; V gene: TRBV9; D gene: .; CDR3 protein: CASSVGASKNQPQHF; CDR3 DNA: TGTGCCAGCAGCGTAGGAGCCTCGAAGAATCAGCCCCAGCATTTT
J gene: TRBJ2-3; clone size: .; V gene: TRBV11-2; D gene: TRBD2; CDR3 protein: CASSLPSGFADTQYF; CDR3 DNA: TGTGCCAGCAGCTTACCTAGCGGGTTCGCAGATACGCAGTATTTT
J gene: TRBJ2-6; clone size: .; V gene: TRBV11-3; D gene: TRBD2; CDR3 protein: CASSLWFSGITGANVLTF; CDR3 DNA: TGTGCCAGCAGCTTATGGTTTAGCGGGATCACTGGGGCCAACGTCCTGACTTTC
J gene: TRBJ2-7; clone size: .; V gene: TRBV30; D gene: .; CDR3 protein: CAWSVSSWNEQYF; CDR3 DNA: TGTGCCTGGAGTGTCTCTTCCTGGAACGAGCAGTACTTC
J gene: TRBJ2-7; clone size: .; V gene: TRBV15; D gene: TRBD1; CDR3 protein: CATSRGQGSTYEQYF; CDR3 DNA: TGTGCCACCAGCCGGGGACAGGGATCTACCTACGAGCAGTACTTC
J gene: TRBJ1-2; clone size: .; V gene: TRBV5-5; D gene: .; CDR3 protein: CASSLGTDYGYTF; CDR3 DNA: TGTGCCAGCAGCTTGGGGACGGACTATGGCTACACCTTC
J gene: TRBJ2-1; clone size: once; V gene: TRBV5-1; D gene: TRBD2; CDR3 protein: CASSWIAGPNEQFF; CDR3 DNA: TGCGCCAGCAGCTGGATAGCGGGGCCTAATGAGCAGTTCTTC
J gene: TRBJ1-5; clone size: once; V gene: TRBV27; D gene: TRBD1; CDR3 protein: CASKQGGQPQHF; CDR3 DNA: TGTGCCAGCAAACAGGGGGGGCAGCCCCAGCATTTT
J gene: TRBJ1-2; clone size: .; V gene: TRBV7-9; D gene: TRBD1; CDR3 protein: CASSPQDRGANYGYTF; CDR3 DNA: TGTGCCAGCAGCCCCCAGGACAGGGGAGCTAACTATGGCTACACCTTC
J gene: TRBJ1-6; clone size: .; V gene: TRBV19; D gene: .; CDR3 protein: CASSTTNYSPLHF; CDR3 DNA: TGTGCCAGTAGTACCACTAACTATTCACCCCTCCACTTT
J gene: TRBJ1-3; clone size: .; V gene: TRBV5-6; D gene: .; CDR3 protein: CASSFSWGEGNTIYF; CDR3 DNA: TGTGCCAGCAGCTTCTCTTGGGGGGAAGGAAACACCATATATTTT
J gene: TRBJ1-4; clone size: .; V gene: TRBV14; D gene: .; CDR3 protein: CASSQGWSGNEKLFF; CDR3 DNA: TGTGCCAGCAGCCAAGGTTGGAGCGGTAATGAAAAACTGTTTTTT
J gene: TRBJ2-2; clone size: once; V gene: TRBV6-6; D gene: .; CDR3 protein: CASSYRQGTGELFF; CDR3 DNA: TGTGCCAGCAGTTACCGTCAGGGGACCGGGGAGCTGTTTTTT